The text below deals with one T cell receptor beta chain. Primed by a sample-barcoded 5' primer and a J-beta primer mix, a second PCR proceeded for 7 to 11 cycles. TCRdb passed the 5' RACE reads through MiXCR, listing each CDR3 protein once. The table has around 400,000 distinct CDR3 sequences, approximately 52% seen once. The sample originates from a study of blood T cells in healthy people across ages. The CDR3 has 17 residues. Germline V CDR1 and CDR2: SGHTA, FQGNSA. V lost 5 bases and J lost 1, with 19 bases in between. The rearrangement links TRBV7-2 to TRBJ2-3; D unclear. The receptor's source is a man between 60 and 75 years old in good health. The sample comprised blood. CDR3 nucleotides: TGTGCCAGCAGCCCCCATGGCCCTTCGGAGCGCACAGATACGCAGTATTTT. This gives the protein CASSPHGPSERTDTQYF. Full variable domain (outside the CDR3, taken from reference TRBV7-2 and TRBJ2-3): GAGVSQSPSNKVTEKGKDVELRCDPISGHTALYWYRQSLGQGLEFLIYFQGNSAPDKSGLPSDRFSAERTGGSVSTLTIQRTQQEDSAVYLCASSPHGPSERTDTQYFGPGTRLTVL.